One sample yielded the 30 T cell receptor beta chains listed below, sequenced in a study of shared clonotypes between healthy human individuals. Sequencing was performed with immunoSEQ multiplex PCR; in TCRdb, only in-frame clones are kept and a portion is missing. The data hold 2.3 million or so clones, with over 85% observed a single time. Sequencing input: naive CD4+ T cells from PBMCs. The subset: CD45RA+ positively selected. The receptors were sampled from a man between 18 and 29 years old in good health. Some clones in this sample may be carry-over from other donors' samples.

The rearrangement links TRBV19 to TRBJ1-4, with 7 bases that match TRBD1. Trimming at V came to 4 bases and at J to 5 bases, leaving 13 bases not matched to a gene. From germline, CDR1 is LNHDA and CDR2 SQIVND (reference sequence). The CDR3 consists of 17 residues. CDR3 amino acids: CASSNWDSRFSNEKLFF. The CDR3 region has the DNA TGTGCCAGTAGTAATTGGGACAGTCGCTTTTCAAATGAAAAACTGTTTTTT. Filled out from reference TRBV19 and TRBJ1-4, the complete variable domain reads DGGITQSPKYLFRKEGQNVTLSCEQNLNHDAMYWYRQDPGQGLRLIYYSQIVNDFQKGDIAEGYSVSREKKESFPLTVTSAQKNPTAFYLCASSNWDSRFSNEKLFFGSGTQLSVL.

As for this clone: This sample includes further DNA sequences coding for the same CDR3. V is TRBV5-1 and J is TRBJ2-2, with unresolved D. The germline V gene encodes CDR1 SGHRS and CDR2 YFSETQ. This CDR3 comprises 13 residues. V was cut by 0 bases and J by 5 bases, with 5 bases left in between. The CDR3 here is CASSLVVTGELFF. The DNA of the CDR3 is TGCGCCAGCAGCTTGGTGGTTACCGGGGAGCTGTTTTTT. Looking up the rest from reference TRBV5-1 and TRBJ2-2 gives the full variable domain: KAGVTQTPRYLIKTRGQQVTLSCSPISGHRSVSWYQQTPGQGLQFLFEYFSETQRNKGNFPGRFSGRQFSNSRSEMNVSTLELGDSALYLCASSLVVTGELFFGEGSRLTVL.

The chain couples TRBV4-2 to TRBJ2-3; weak D call: TRBD1 (6 bases). V lost 1 base and J 2 bases, leaving 16 bases between the germline ends. Germline CDR1 reads LGHNA; CDR2 reads YNFKEQ. This CDR3 contains 17 residues. CDR3 sequence: CASSQVLWRQVTDTQYF. The CDR3 nucleotides read TGTGCCAGCAGCCAAGTCTTATGGAGACAGGTCACAGATACGCAGTATTTT.

This clone has just one count. The chain joins TRBV18 to TRBJ1-2, with D maybe TRBD1 (5 bases). Trimming stripped 3 bases from V and 7 bases from J, with 21 bases between. This CDR3 comprises 16 residues. Germline V gene lookup returns CDR1 KGHSH and CDR2 LQKENI. In DNA form, the CDR3 reads TGTGCCAGCTCACCCGGTTTTGGGCAGGGTTTCCGTGGCTACACCTTC. Its protein product is CASSPGFGQGFRGYTF.

In this sample, this clone turned up once. The CDR3 coding sequence is TGTGCCATCAGTGAGTCCCCCACCGGCACAGATACGCAGTATTTT. Amino acids: CAISESPTGTDTQYF. V gene TRBV10-3 combines with J gene TRBJ2-3, with D uncertain. Per germline, CDR1 ENHRY and CDR2 SYGVKD. This CDR3 has 15 amino acids. V shed 0 bases and J shed 1 base, with 8 bases lying between them.

The rearrangement links TRBV10-3 to TRBJ2-3, with a weak D call TRBD2 (6 bases). This CDR3 is 15 amino acids long. Trimming removed 5 bases from V and 2 bases from J, with 14 bases in between. The germline V gene has CDR1 ENHRY and CDR2 SYGVKD. The CDR3 loop reads CAISSRELVTDTQYF. The CDR3 DNA follows: TGTGCCATCAGTAGCCGGGAGTTGGTCACAGATACGCAGTATTTT.

The chain has TRBV7-2 and TRBJ2-1, with 9 bases lining up with TRBD2. V lost 5 bases to trimming and J lost 6 bases; unmatched junction nucleotides: 8. The CDR3 covers 15 residues. Germline V gives CDR1 SGHTA, CDR2 FQGNSA. CDR3 DNA: TGTGCCAGCAGCCGCGGGGGACTAGCAGGCAATGAGCAGTTCTTC. As protein: CASSRGGLAGNEQFF. Together with reference TRBV7-2 and TRBJ2-1, the CDR3 gives the full variable domain: GAGVSQSPSNKVTEKGKDVELRCDPISGHTALYWYRQSLGQGLEFLIYFQGNSAPDKSGLPSDRFSAERTGGSVSTLTIQRTQQEDSAVYLCASSRGGLAGNEQFFGPGTRLTVL.

Here the CDR3 reads CAWSDLSRARYEQYF. The DNA for the CDR3 is TGTGCCTGGAGTGACCTAAGTCGGGCTAGGTACGAGCAGTACTTC. The genes are TRBV30 and TRBJ2-7; D unclear. V lost 1 base to trimming and J lost 4 bases, with 17 bases between them. The CDR3 length is 15 residues. From germline, CDR1 is GTSNPN and CDR2 SVGIG (reference sequence).

In regard to this clone: Other DNA sequences within the sample encode an identical CDR3. This chain uses TRBV7-3 with TRBJ2-5; 10 positions match TRBD2. Unmatched junction bases numbered 0, after V lost 3 bases and J lost 5 bases. Germline V lookup: CDR1 SGHTA, CDR2 FQGTGA. The CDR3 is made up of 13 amino acids. The CDR3 coding sequence is TGTGCCAGCAGCTTGGGACTAGCGGAGACCCAGTACTTC. It yields the protein CASSLGLAETQYF.

V and J are TRBV2 and TRBJ2-7; 12 bases are shared with TRBD1. The germline gives CDR1 SNHLY, CDR2 FYNNEI. There are 16 residues in the CDR3. J was trimmed by 4 bases and V by 6 bases; bases with no gene match: 10. The CDR3 nucleotides are TGTGCCAGCAGGGCAGCGGCGGGACAGGGGGCGTACGAGCAGTACTTC. Translated, it gives CASRAAAGQGAYEQYF.

This clone occurred once. The chain joins TRBV15 to TRBJ1-5; possible D gene TRBD1, 6 bases. Germline CDR1 LNHNV, CDR2 YYDKDF (reference sequence). The CDR3 sequence is 14 residues long. Deletions cut 7 bases from V and 9 bases from J, with 19 bases between. CDR3 DNA: TGTGCCACCACTTCTCAGGGGCCCTCGCGGCCCCAGCATTTT. Its translation: CATTSQGPSRPQHF.

As for this clone: Other DNA variants within this sample encode the same CDR3. The J gene is TRBJ2-5, the V gene TRBV4-2; TRBD1 is a possible D gene (6 bases). The CDR3 contains 12 residues. CDR1 is LGHNA and CDR2 is YNFKEQ in the germline V gene. V was shortened by 3 bases and J by 5 bases, with 7 bases between the two germline ends. CDR3 coding DNA: TGTGCCAGCAGCCACAGGGGTGAGACCCAGTACTTC. It translates to CASSHRGETQYF.

The chain has TRBV7-9 and TRBJ2-3; D is ambiguous. Trimming cost V 1 base and J 4 bases, with 6 bases left between them. This CDR3 has 13 residues. Germline CDR1 and CDR2: SEHNR and FQNEAQ (reference sequence). In nucleotides, the CDR3 is TGTGCCAGCAGCTTAGATGGATCAGATACGCAGTATTTT. Its translation is CASSLDGSDTQYF.

Points on this clone: Other DNA sequences within the sample encode an identical CDR3. The rearrangement joins TRBV6-5 to TRBJ2-7; 13 bases fit TRBD2. J gave up 4 bases and V 3 bases, and 3 bases lay outside the gene matches. The CDR3 has 15 amino acids. Germline loops: CDR1 MNHEY, CDR2 SVGAGI. Here the CDR3 reads CASSYRLAGGYEQYF. For the CDR3, the DNA is TGTGCCAGCAGTTATCGACTAGCGGGAGGATACGAGCAGTACTTC.

The V gene is TRBV28, the J gene TRBJ1-5; D possibly corresponds to TRBD1 (5 bases). The CDR3 length is 17 residues. The germline CDR1 and CDR2 sequences are MDHEN and SYDVKM. V was pared by 6 bases and J by 0 bases, with 18 bases between. This CDR3 reads CASSPVGGGYSNQPQHF. CDR3 DNA: TGTGCCAGCAGCCCGGTCGGGGGGGGATATAGCAATCAGCCCCAGCATTTT.

About this clone itself: Other DNA sequences in this specimen translate into the identical CDR3. This chain links TRBV19 with TRBJ2-6; D may be TRBD1 or TRBD2 (5 bases each). Germline V lookup: CDR1 LNHDA, CDR2 SQIVND (reference sequence). The V end was cut by 4 bases, the J end by 4 bases, with 8 bases between. The CDR3 contains 14 residues. The CDR3 here is CASSRGSGANVLTF. DNA for the CDR3: TGTGCCAGTAGTAGGGGGTCCGGGGCCAACGTCCTGACTTTC.

This clone appeared once. The germline gene is not matched at one end of the junction; a read error may be the cause. The gene calls are TRBV30 and TRBJ2-3, with 8 bases fitting TRBD2. The germline CDR1 and CDR2 sequences are GTSNPN and SVGIG (reference sequence). There are 13 residues in the CDR3. The DNA for the CDR3 is TGTGCCTGGACCCAAAGCCCCGGGACTAGTCGAAGTTTT. Protein: CAWTQSPGTSRSF.

This chain joins TRBV28 and TRBJ2-2; maybe TRBD1 (6 bases). CDR1 is MDHEN and CDR2 is SYDVKM in the germline V gene. This CDR3 spans 16 amino acids. Trimming took 4 bases from V and 3 from J, leaving 15 bases between them. The CDR3 reads CASSSQGRRHTGELFF. The CDR3 DNA reads TGTGCCAGCAGTTCCCAGGGGCGCAGGCACACCGGGGAGCTGTTTTTT.

The chain uses TRBV28 and TRBJ1-3; D uncertain. CDR3 length equals 14 residues. V gave up 4 bases and J gave up 0 bases, with 7 bases separating them. Germline CDR1 MDHEN, CDR2 SYDVKM. The CDR3 nucleotides read TGTGCCAGCAGTTGGGTGGGCTCTGGAAACACCATATATTTT. It translates to CASSWVGSGNTIYF.

V is TRBV4-2 and J is TRBJ2-1, with 7 bases fitting TRBD2. The junction had 5 bases not matched to a gene; V was cut back by 2 bases and J by 4 bases. The CDR3 is made up of 15 amino acids. The germline V gene encodes CDR1 LGHNA and CDR2 YNFKEQ. CDR3 nucleotide sequence: TGTGCCAGCAGCCAACCGGGAGCGGGGTACAATGAGCAGTTCTTC. As protein: CASSQPGAGYNEQFF.

As regards this clone: The sample has other DNA sequences that encode this CDR3 too. This chain joins TRBV5-1 and TRBJ2-3; D gene ambiguous. Germline CDR1 is SGHRS and CDR2 is YFSETQ. V was trimmed by 4 bases and J by 0 bases, leaving 9 bases between them. This CDR3 spans 14 amino acids. CDR3 sequence (DNA): TGCGCCAGCAGCCCCTCCGGGAGCACAGATACGCAGTATTTT. Amino acid sequence: CASSPSGSTDTQYF.

A word on this clone: The sample contains more than one DNA sequence encoding this CDR3. This chain joins TRBV6-1 and TRBJ2-3; TRBD2 matches 12 bases. V lost 5 bases to trimming and J lost 3 bases; unmatched junction nucleotides: 0. CDR3 length: 14 amino acids. Germline loops: CDR1 MNHNS, CDR2 SASEGT. The CDR3 coding sequence is TGTGCCAGCAGTCTAGCGGGAGGGACAGATACGCAGTATTTT. This codes for CASSLAGGTDTQYF.

This chain links TRBV28 with TRBJ1-5; D is uncertain. The germline V and J ends were trimmed by 4 bases and 2 bases, with 9 bases remaining between them. The CDR3 spans 14 residues. Germline V CDR1 and CDR2: MDHEN, SYDVKM. In DNA form, the CDR3 reads TGTGCCAGCAGTTCCCTTGCGGGCAATCAGCCCCAGCATTTT. It yields the protein CASSSLAGNQPQHF.

The chain uses TRBV2 and TRBJ1-1; D is uncertain. Between the trimmed V and J ends, which lost 8 bases and 1 base, there was a span of 11 bases. Per the germline V gene, CDR1 is SNHLY and CDR2 is FYNNEI. The CDR3 contains 13 residues. CDR3 region: CASERDGNTEAFF. Written as DNA, the CDR3 is TGTGCCAGCGAGCGGGATGGGAACACTGAAGCTTTCTTT.

The V gene is TRBV27, the J gene TRBJ1-4; D is uncertain. CDR3 size: 14 residues. CDR1 and CDR2 from the germline V gene are MNHEY and SMNVEV (reference sequence). V lost 5 bases and J lost 7, with 14 bases in between. DNA for the CDR3: TGTGCCAGCAGTGTAGACGGATCAATTGAAAAACTGTTTTTT. Encoded protein: CASSVDGSIEKLFF. Together with reference TRBV27 and TRBJ1-4, the CDR3 gives the full variable domain: EAQVTQNPRYLITVTGKKLTVTCSQNMNHEYMSWYRQDPGLGLRQIYYSMNVEVTDKGDVPEGYKVSRKEKRNFPLILESPSPNQTSLYFCASSVDGSIEKLFFGSGTQLSVL.

This clone was detected a few times. Other DNA sequences of this sample code for an identical CDR3. The J gene is TRBJ1-5, the V gene TRBV5-1; D is unclear. Germline values: CDR1 SGHRS, CDR2 YFSETQ. The CDR3 length is 14 residues. Trimming took off 4 bases at V and 0 bases at J, with 8 bases between the two ends. The CDR3 region has the DNA TGCGCCAGCAGCGCGGGCCCTAGCAATCAGCCCCAGCATTTT. This encodes CASSAGPSNQPQHF.

As concerns this clone: This sample also contains other DNA sequences that code for the same CDR3. This CDR3 reads CASSQRGEQFF. In DNA form, the CDR3 reads TGTGCCAGCAGCCAGAGGGGTGAGCAGTTCTTC. The chain links TRBV14 to TRBJ2-1; D may match TRBD1 or TRBD2 (5 bases each). Germline V CDR1 and CDR2: SGHDN, FVKESK. The CDR3 is 11 amino acids. V was trimmed by 3 bases and J by 9 bases, leaving 6 bases between them.

The chain employs TRBV30 and TRBJ2-7; possible D gene TRBD2, 5 bases. Germline V gene data show CDR1 as GTSNPN and CDR2 as SVGIG (reference sequence). This CDR3 has 13 amino acids. Trimming shortened V by 4 bases and J by 3 bases, and 13 bases separated the two germline ends. The chain's CDR3 is CAWMNKRNYEQYF. CDR3 nucleotides: TGTGCCTGGATGAACAAGCGGAACTACGAGCAGTACTTC.

This CDR3 is CASRRLAESSYNEQFF. Here the CDR3 DNA reads TGTGCCAGCAGGCGACTAGCGGAAAGCTCCTACAATGAGCAGTTCTTC. V and J are TRBV27 and TRBJ2-1, with 9 bases that match TRBD2. The V and J ends lost 6 bases and 0 bases, in that order; junction bases with no gene match: 6. The CDR3 loop spans 16 amino acids. Germline assignment: CDR1 MNHEY and CDR2 SMNVEV (reference sequence).

This chain uses TRBV6-5 with TRBJ2-7; D not resolved. The V gene lost 5 bases and the J gene lost 5 bases, with 13 bases spanning the gap. The germline gives CDR1 MNHEY, CDR2 SVGAGI. The CDR3 is 13 residues long. CDR3 bases: TGTGCCAGCAGTACTCTTCCCCACCACGAGCAGTACTTC. It yields the protein CASSTLPHHEQYF.